This TCR beta chain originates from a study of shared clonotypes between healthy human individuals. Findings and caveats of the study: Shared clonotypes across all four donors exceeded non-shared ones in generation probability. Specimens sampled were limited to blood, with tissue repertoires likely differing.

The study ran the assay at deep level. Sequencing was performed with immunoSEQ multiplex PCR; in TCRdb, only in-frame clones are kept and a portion is missing. This sample has some 690,000 clones; roughly 88% occur once, and the top ten carry 34%. CDR3 size: 16 residues. CD8 memory merged CD45RO+ with CCR7-negative CD45RA+ TemRA cells. Comment on this clone: Its specificity is unknown.

The receptor was derived from a man younger than 30 in good health. Some clones in this sample may be carry-over from other donors' samples. The sequenced sample consisted of memory CD8+ T cells from PBMCs. Stated subset: CD45RO+ cells pooled with CCR7-negative TemRA cells. V usage is TRBV12-2 and J usage is TRBJ1-1; TRBD1 was called by the table and not checked on the DNA. TRBV12-2 is a recognized pseudogene. The CDR3 DNA sequence: TGTGCAAGTCGCTTATTAGGAGCAGGGCAGGACACTGAAGCTTTCTTT. The encoded protein is CASRLLGAGQDTEAFF.